This T cell receptor beta chain came from a study of blood T cell repertoires in COVID-19. Overall study context: The United States, Italy and Spain were the sources of the acute and convalescent COVID-19 samples.

Generated by immunoSEQ multiplex PCR, the TCRdb table keeps only in-frame clones and is missing some. The sample carries 350,000 or so clones, 92% recorded once. The germline V and J ends were trimmed by 4 bases and 0 bases, with 13 bases remaining between them. Per the germline V gene, CDR1 is GTSNPN and CDR2 is SVGIG (reference sequence). The CDR3 length is 16 residues. Those enrolled, adults aged roughly 18 to 95 years, came from around 25 US areas. Cohort 3 donors were reported recovered after two negative PCRs, clearance, or symptom resolution. This clonotype was obtained from a woman aged 25 to 39 who had recovered from COVID-19. This rearrangement joins TRBV30 to TRBJ2-6; possible D gene TRBD1, 5 bases. Sequenced material: PBMCs or T cells enriched from blood (not recorded which). CDR3: CAWIRVKVSGANVLTF. DNA for the CDR3: TGTGCCTGGATCAGGGTAAAAGTCTCTGGGGCCAACGTCCTGACTTTC.